These T cell receptor beta chains were read from a single sample in a study of T cells in Graves' hyperthyroidism and ophthalmopathy. Each CDR3 protein gets one entry after TCRdb re-called the multiplex PCR reads with MiXCR. The sample records over 500,000 distinct CDR3 sequences, roughly 15% being singletons. The sequencing input was blood. The receptors derive from a woman younger than 45 with Graves' ophthalmopathy. CDR3s include the opening cysteine and the closing phenylalanine or tryptophan. A D gene is named only where the DNA matches it firmly. Clone size is not always given. Where it is, it says once, few, many or a class for expanded clones.

j_call v_call clone_size d_call cdr3_nt cdr3_aa
TRBJ1-3 TRBV7-3 . . TGTGCCAGCAGCTTATCCGGACTCAGCTCTGGAAACACCATATATTTT CASSLSGLSSGNTIYF
TRBJ1-4 TRBV20-1 many . TGCAGTGCTGTGGATTCCGGGGGTGCTAATGAAAAACTGTTTTTT CSAVDSGGANEKLFF
TRBJ2-7 TRBV5-5 . TRBD2 TGTGCCAGCAGCTCCACTAGCGGGCCAGAGCAGTACTTC CASSSTSGPEQYF
TRBJ1-4 TRBV10-3 . TRBD1 TGTGCCATCAGACCGGGACAGAATGAAAAACTGTTTTTT CAIRPGQNEKLFF
TRBJ2-1 TRBV19 few . TGTGCCAGTAGTATGGAACCCAGCTCCTACAATGAGCAGTTCTTC CASSMEPSSYNEQFF
TRBJ2-7 TRBV4-3 . . TGCGCCAGCAGCTTTGACATCTCGAGCTCCTACGAGCAGTACTTC CASSFDISSSYEQYF
TRBJ1-1 TRBV14 many TRBD1 TGTGCCAGCAGCCAAGAGACGGGACAGGGGAGAGACACTGAAGCTTTCTTT CASSQETGQGRDTEAFF
TRBJ1-1 TRBV12-3/TRBV12-4 many . TGTGCCAGCAGTCCTACAGGGAACACTGAAGCTTTCTTT CASSPTGNTEAFF
TRBJ1-6 TRBV5-6 . . TGTGCCAGCATCCACACACGGGAAGGCTTAAATTCACCCCTCCACTTT CASIHTREGLNSPLHF
TRBJ2-3 TRBV9 . . TGTGCCAGCAGCGCCACAGGGTGGCCCACAGATACGCAGTATTTT CASSATGWPTDTQYF
TRBJ2-1 TRBV6-1 many . TGTGCCAGCAGTTCCCCGTCCCTTTCGGATGAGCAGTTCTTC CASSSPSLSDEQFF
TRBJ2-1 TRBV20-1 many TRBD2 TGCAGTGCTAGCGACCCCCTAGCGGGAGTTGGGTACAATGAGCAGTTCTTC CSASDPLAGVGYNEQFF
TRBJ2-2 TRBV7-2 many . TGTGCCAGCAGCTTAGAACCCAAGTTCCAAAATTCCGCGAACACCGGGGAGCTGTTTTTT CASSLEPKFQNSANTGELFF
TRBJ1-1 TRBV24-1 many TRBD1 TGTGCCACCAGTGAGAAGGGACAGTCGCAAGCTTTCTTT CATSEKGQSQAFF
TRBJ2-2 TRBV6-2/TRBV6-3 . . TGTGCCAGCAATCCGCGGCAGCACACCGGGGAGCTGTTTTTT CASNPRQHTGELFF
TRBJ2-1 TRBV20-1 many . TGCAGTGCTAGGCCAGATCCGGGACAAAACAATGAGCAGTTCTTC CSARPDPGQNNEQFF
TRBJ2-5 TRBV28 few . TGTGCCACGGCGATTAAAGAGACCCAGTACTTC CATAIKETQYF
TRBJ1-1 TRBV18 . . TGTGCCAGCTCACCAGTCCCCGGGGGGAACACTGAAGCTTTCTTT CASSPVPGGNTEAFF
TRBJ2-7 TRBV6-5 many TRBD1 TGTGCCAGCAGTTACCGCTTTAAAGGACAGGCCGAGCAGTACTTC CASSYRFKGQAEQYF
TRBJ2-6 TRBV28 few . TGTGCCAGCAGCGGAGCCAGCGCCTCTGGGGCCAACGTCCTGACTTTC CASSGASASGANVLTF
TRBJ2-7 TRBV6-5 . . TGTGCCAGCAGTTATGACAGCACAGCGAGTCGCGAGCAGTACTTC CASSYDSTASREQYF
TRBJ2-5 TRBV9 . . TGTGCCAGCAGCGTAGATTCGGGAGAGACCCAGTACTTC CASSVDSGETQYF
TRBJ2-1 TRBV7-6 many TRBD1 TGTGCCAGCAGCCTCCTAGGACAGGGTAGTCATGAGCAGTTCTTC CASSLLGQGSHEQFF
TRBJ2-1 TRBV5-4 few . TGTGCCAGCAGCTTGAGTGCTTTTCAGGGGAATGAGCAGTTCTTC CASSLSAFQGNEQFF
TRBJ2-1 TRBV12-3/TRBV12-4 many . TGTGCCAGCACCGTAGAGACTAGTAGGCAGTTCTTC CASTVETSRQFF
TRBJ2-3 TRBV5-1 many . TGCGCCAGCAGCTGGATGGGGTCGTCAGATACGCAGTATTTT CASSWMGSSDTQYF
TRBJ2-1 TRBV11-1 few TRBD2 TGTGCCAGCAGCACCTCTAGCGGGGTTAACAATGAGCAGTTCTTC CASSTSSGVNNEQFF
TRBJ2-3 TRBV20-1 . . TGCAGTGCTAGAGAGAGGGAGGCCGAGCAGTATTTT CSAREREAEQYF
TRBJ2-6 TRBV3-1 few TRBD2 TGTGCCAGCAGCCAAGTACTAGCGGGACCTTCTGGGGCCAACGTCCTGACTTTC CASSQVLAGPSGANVLTF
TRBJ2-5 TRBV5-8 . . TGTGCCAGCAGCTTGGGCGGGGTATGGGAGACCCAGTACTTC CASSLGGVWETQYF
TRBJ2-6 TRBV28 many . TGTGCCAGCAGTCCCCGAGGGATCTCTGGGGCCAACGTCCTGACTTTC CASSPRGISGANVLTF
TRBJ2-3 TRBV7-8 many . TGTGCCAGCAGCTTAATCGGGACCACAGATACGCAGTATTTT CASSLIGTTDTQYF
TRBJ2-1 TRBV20-1 few TRBD2 TGCAGTGCTAGAAATAGGATATACGGACTAGCGGGAGGAGATGAGCAGTTCTTC CSARNRIYGLAGGDEQFF
TRBJ1-2 TRBV24-1 few . TGTGCCACCAGTGACTCACGGGGAGAGACTAAGGGATTAGACTATGGCTACACCTTC CATSDSRGETKGLDYGYTF
TRBJ2-4 TRBV20-1 . . TGCAGTGCTAGAGATACGTGGGAAAACATTCAGTACTTC CSARDTWENIQYF
TRBJ2-7 TRBV6-1 . TRBD1 TGTACCAGCAGCCGGGGACAGGGCTACGAGCAGTACTTC CTSSRGQGYEQYF
TRBJ2-1 TRBV5-1 many . TGCGCCAGCAGCTTGGGGGGGGCAGGGTGGAGCGAGGCTCTGAATGAGCAGTTCTTC CASSLGGAGWSEALNEQFF
TRBJ1-6 TRBV5-1 . . TGCGCCAGCAGCTTGATGCCGGGGAACTATAATTCACCCCTCCACTTT CASSLMPGNYNSPLHF
TRBJ1-1 TRBV30 . . TGTGCCTGGACCGGACAAGGAAACACTGAAGCTTTCTTT CAWTGQGNTEAFF
TRBJ2-3 TRBV4-1 . . TGCGCCAGCAGCCCCTGGGGGCTAGTAGGCTTTACAGATACGCAGTATTTT CASSPWGLVGFTDTQYF
TRBJ1-4 TRBV4-1 . . TGCGCCAGCCGCCAGTCGGGAGGGGCAACTAATGAAAAACTGTTTTTT CASRQSGGATNEKLFF
TRBJ2-1 TRBV24-1 . . TGTGCCACCAGTGACCCGACTGGAGACTACAATGAGCAGTTCTTC CATSDPTGDYNEQFF
TRBJ2-1 TRBV30 many . TGTGCCTGGAGTGTACGAGGGCCTTCCTCACAGTTCTTC CAWSVRGPSSQFF
TRBJ1-4 TRBV4-1 . TRBD1 TGCGCCAGCAGCCAAGACGAGGGGGCGAGGAGTGAAAAACTGTTTTTT CASSQDEGARSEKLFF
TRBJ2-7 TRBV27 . . TGTGCCAGCAGTTTATTAGGGACCGGCTACGAGCAGTACTTC CASSLLGTGYEQYF
TRBJ2-4 TRBV20-1 many TRBD2 TGCAGTGCCAGAGGACTAGCGGGAGGATCAAAAAACATTCAGTACTTC CSARGLAGGSKNIQYF
TRBJ2-7 TRBV7-8 many TRBD2 TGTGCCAGCAGCTTAGGGACTAGCGGTCTGGTCGACGAGCAGTACTTC CASSLGTSGLVDEQYF
TRBJ2-1 TRBV12-5 many TRBD2 TGTGCTAGTGGTCCCAGTGGGGGGAGGGCCCATGAGCAGTTCTTC CASGPSGGRAHEQFF
TRBJ1-5 TRBV20-1 many . TGCAGTGCTAGAACGTCGGGAGGGGTGGGCAATCAGCCCCAGCATTTT CSARTSGGVGNQPQHF